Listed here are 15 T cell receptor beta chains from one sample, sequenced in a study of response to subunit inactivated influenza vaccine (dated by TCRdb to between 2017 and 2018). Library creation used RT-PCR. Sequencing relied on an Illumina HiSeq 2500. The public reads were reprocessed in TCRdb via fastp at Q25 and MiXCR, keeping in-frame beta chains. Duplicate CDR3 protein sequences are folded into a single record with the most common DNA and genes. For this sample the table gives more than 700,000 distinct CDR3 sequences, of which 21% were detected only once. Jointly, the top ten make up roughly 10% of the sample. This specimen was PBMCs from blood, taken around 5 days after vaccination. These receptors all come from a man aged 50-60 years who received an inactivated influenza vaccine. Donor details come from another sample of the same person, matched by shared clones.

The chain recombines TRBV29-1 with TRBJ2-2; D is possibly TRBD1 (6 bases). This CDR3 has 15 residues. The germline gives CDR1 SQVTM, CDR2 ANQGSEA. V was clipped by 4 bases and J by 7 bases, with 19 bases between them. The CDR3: CSVASSAGASGELFF. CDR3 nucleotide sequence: TGCAGCGTTGCCTCTTCGGCAGGGGCGAGCGGGGAGCTGTTTTTT.

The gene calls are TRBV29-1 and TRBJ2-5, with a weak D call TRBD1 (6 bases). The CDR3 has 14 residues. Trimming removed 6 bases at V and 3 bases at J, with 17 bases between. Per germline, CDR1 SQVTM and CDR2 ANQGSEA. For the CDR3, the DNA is TGCAGCGTATCAAGGACAGACGAAAAAGAGACCCAGTACTTC. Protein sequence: CSVSRTDEKETQYF.

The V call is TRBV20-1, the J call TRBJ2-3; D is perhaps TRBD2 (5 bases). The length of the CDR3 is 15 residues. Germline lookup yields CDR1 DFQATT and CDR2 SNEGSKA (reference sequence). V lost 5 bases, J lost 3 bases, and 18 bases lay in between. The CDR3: CSAPQVGRATDTQYF. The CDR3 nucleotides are TGCAGTGCTCCCCAGGTTGGGCGGGCGACAGATACGCAGTATTTT.

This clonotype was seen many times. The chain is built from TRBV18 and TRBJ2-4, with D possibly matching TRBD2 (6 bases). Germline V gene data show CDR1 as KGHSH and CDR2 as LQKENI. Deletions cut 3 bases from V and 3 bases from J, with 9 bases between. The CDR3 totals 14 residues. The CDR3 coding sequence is TGTGCCAGCTCACCGGGCGGGGTCAAAAACATTCAGTACTTC. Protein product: CASSPGGVKNIQYF.

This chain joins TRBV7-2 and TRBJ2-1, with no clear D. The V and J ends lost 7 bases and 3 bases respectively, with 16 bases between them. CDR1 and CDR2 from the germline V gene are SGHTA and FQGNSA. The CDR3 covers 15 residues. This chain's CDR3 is CASNPYNDNYNEQFF. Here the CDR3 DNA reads TGTGCCAGCAACCCCTATAATGACAACTACAATGAGCAGTTCTTC.

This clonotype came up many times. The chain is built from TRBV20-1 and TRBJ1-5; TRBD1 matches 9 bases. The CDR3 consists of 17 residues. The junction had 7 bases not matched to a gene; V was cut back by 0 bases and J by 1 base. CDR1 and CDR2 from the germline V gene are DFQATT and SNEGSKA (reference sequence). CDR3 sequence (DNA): TGCAGTGCTAGAGACCTCCTACAGGGGGCAAGCAATCAGCCCCAGCATTTT. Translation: CSARDLLQGASNQPQHF.

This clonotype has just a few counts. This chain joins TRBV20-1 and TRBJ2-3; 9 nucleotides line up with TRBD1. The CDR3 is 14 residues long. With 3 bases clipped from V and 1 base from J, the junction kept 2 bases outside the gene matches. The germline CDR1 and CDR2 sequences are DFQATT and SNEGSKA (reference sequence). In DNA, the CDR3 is TGCAGTGCTAGGAGGACAGGGGGCACAGATACGCAGTATTTT. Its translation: CSARRTGGTDTQYF.

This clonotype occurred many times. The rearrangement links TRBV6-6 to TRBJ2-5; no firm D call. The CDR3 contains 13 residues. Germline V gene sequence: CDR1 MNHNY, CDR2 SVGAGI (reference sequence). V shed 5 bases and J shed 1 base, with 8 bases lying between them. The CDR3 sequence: CASSKRPQETQYF. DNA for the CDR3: TGTGCCAGCAGTAAAAGGCCCCAAGAGACCCAGTACTTC.

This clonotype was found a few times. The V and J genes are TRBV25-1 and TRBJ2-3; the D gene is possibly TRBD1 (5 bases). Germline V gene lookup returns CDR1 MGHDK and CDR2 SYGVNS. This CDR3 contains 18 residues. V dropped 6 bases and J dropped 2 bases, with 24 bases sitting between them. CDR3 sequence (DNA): TGTGCCAGCAGGGATGGATTTAAGGGGCGGTCCACCACAGATACGCAGTATTTT. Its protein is CASRDGFKGRSTTDTQYF.

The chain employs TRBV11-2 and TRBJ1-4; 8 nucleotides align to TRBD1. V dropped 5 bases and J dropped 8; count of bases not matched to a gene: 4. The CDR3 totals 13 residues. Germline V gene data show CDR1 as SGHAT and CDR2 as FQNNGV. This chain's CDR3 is CASSQGAVEKLFF. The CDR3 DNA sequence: TGTGCCAGCAGCCAGGGGGCCGTCGAAAAACTGTTTTTT.

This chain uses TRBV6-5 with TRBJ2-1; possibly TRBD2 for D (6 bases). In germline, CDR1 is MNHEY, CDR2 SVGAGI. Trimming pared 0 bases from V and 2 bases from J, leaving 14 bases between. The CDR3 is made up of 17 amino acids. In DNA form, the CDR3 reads TGTGCCAGCAGTTACTCGCGGGCGGGGACGCCCTACAATGAGCAGTTCTTC. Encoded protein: CASSYSRAGTPYNEQFF.

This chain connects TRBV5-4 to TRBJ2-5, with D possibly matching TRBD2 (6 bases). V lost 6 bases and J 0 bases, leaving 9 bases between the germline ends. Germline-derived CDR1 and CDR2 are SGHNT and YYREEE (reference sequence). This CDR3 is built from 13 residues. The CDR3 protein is CASNAGYQETQYF. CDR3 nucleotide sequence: TGTGCCAGCAACGCGGGGTACCAAGAGACCCAGTACTTC.

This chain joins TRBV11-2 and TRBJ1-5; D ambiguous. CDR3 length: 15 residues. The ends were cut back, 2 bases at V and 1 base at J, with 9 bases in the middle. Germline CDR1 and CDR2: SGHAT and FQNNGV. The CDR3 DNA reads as TGTGCCAGCAGCTTAAGTGCCTTAAGCAATCAGCCCCAGCATTTT. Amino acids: CASSLSALSNQPQHF.

CDR3 nucleotides: TGCAGCGCCGCCGGGGGTCGGGACAGCTCCTACAATGAGCAGTTCTTC. Amino acids: CSAAGGRDSSYNEQFF. The chain uses TRBV29-1 and TRBJ2-1; tentative D call: TRBD1 (7 bases). Germline V gene lookup returns CDR1 SQVTM and CDR2 ANQGSEA. V shed 7 bases and J shed 0 bases, with 19 bases lying between them. The CDR3 runs to 16 residues.

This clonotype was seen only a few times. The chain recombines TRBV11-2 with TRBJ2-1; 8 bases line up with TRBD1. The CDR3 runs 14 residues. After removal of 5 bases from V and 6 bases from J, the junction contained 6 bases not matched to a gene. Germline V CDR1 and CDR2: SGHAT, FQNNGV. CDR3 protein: CASSPTGVANEQFF. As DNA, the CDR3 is TGTGCCAGCAGCCCGACAGGGGTCGCCAATGAGCAGTTCTTC.